This TCR beta chain was retrieved from a study of a mutant IDH1 vaccine in newly diagnosed glioma. The wider study: Patients' prior therapy spanned radiotherapy, temozolomide, or both; most underwent both.

Time point: baseline, week 1 (first vaccination visit). Treatment here: pre-vaccination baseline after standard-of-care therapy. Patients carried new grade 3 or 4 IDH1-mutant astrocytomas lacking nuclear ATRX. The germline gives CDR1 SGDLS, CDR2 YYNGEE. The V gene end was trimmed by 6 bases and the J gene end by 1 base; junction bases not matched to a gene: 6. The CDR3 runs to 14 residues. Repertoires were generated with immunoSEQ multiplex PCR, while TCRdb's copy carries only in-frame clones and drops some. The profile shows 24,000 or so clones, about 92% of them singletons. The V and J genes are TRBV9 and TRBJ1-2, with 7 bases identical to TRBD1. The material sequenced was PBMCs, taken from a glioma patient treated with radiotherapy, temozolomide or both. This receptor was identified in a man aged 40-49 years with glioma. CDR3 sequence: CASTGTDFNYGYTF. Written as DNA, the CDR3 is TGTGCCAGCACCGGGACAGACTTTAACTATGGCTACACCTTC.